This TCR beta chain came from a study of human T cells and chemical hapten exposure. Study-level findings and limits: Significantly more large CDR3 similarity clusters were formed by expanded TCRs than by controls.

This clonotype has only a few counts. What it binds is unknown. TCRdb analysed the RACE reads with MiXCR anew, one entry per CDR3 protein. The sample holds approximately 71,000 distinct CDR3 sequences, 9.8% seen once. Time point of the sample: patch test 1, 2 weeks after DPC sensitization. Treatment of the sample: therapeutic diphenylcyclopropenone sensitization with weekly scalp DPC. This specimen was whole blood, taken in connection with sensitization to the hapten diphenylcyclopropenone (DPC). This TCR came from a woman aged 35 to 49 with alopecia areata. Some clones in this sample may be carry-over from other donors' samples.

This CDR3 reads CSVGQGAVMDGYTF. The CDR3 DNA reads TGCAGCGTTGGGCAGGGGGCTGTAATGGATGGCTACACCTTC. This rearrangement joins TRBV29-1 to TRBJ1-2; TRBD1 agrees at 8 bases. V was clipped by 4 bases and J by 6 bases; unmatched bases: 10. The CDR3 is made up of 14 amino acids. Germline-derived CDR1 and CDR2 are SQVTM and ANQGSEA.